The 10 T cell receptor beta chains given below trace back to one sample, sequenced in a study of blood T cell repertoires in COVID-19. TCRdb's table, derived via immunoSEQ multiplex PCR, lists solely in-frame clones and lacks some. Of roughly 290,000 clones listed, around 85% are singletons. The material sequenced was PBMCs or T cells enriched from blood (not recorded which). Receptors were obtained from a woman aged 40 to 50 who had recovered from COVID-19.

This chain joins TRBV18 and TRBJ1-4; 10 bases fit TRBD1. CDR1 is KGHSH, CDR2 LQKENI, per germline. V gave up 2 bases and J gave up 7 bases; unmatched junction bases: 4. CDR3 length: 15 amino acids. CDR3 DNA: TGTGCCAGCTCACCAGACCGGGACAGGGGTGAAAAACTGTTTTTT. Translating gives CASSPDRDRGEKLFF.

This clone appeared a few times. The chain is built from TRBV29-1 and TRBJ2-1, with a weak D call TRBD1 (5 bases). Germline-derived CDR1 and CDR2 are SQVTM and ANQGSEA. V lost 7 bases and J 8 bases, leaving 12 bases between the germline ends. The CDR3 covers 11 residues. CDR3 in amino acids: CSASQGYEQFF. The CDR3 region has the DNA TGCAGCGCCTCCCAGGGCTATGAGCAGTTCTTC.

The chain uses TRBV24-1 and TRBJ2-1; 9 bases line up with TRBD2. Germline CDR1 KGHDR, CDR2 SFDVKD. The V and J ends lost 3 bases and 6 bases, in that order; junction bases with no gene match: 8. The CDR3 sequence is 16 residues long. This chain's CDR3 is CATSDIEETSGNEQFF. For the CDR3, the DNA is TGTGCCACCAGTGATATAGAGGAGACTAGCGGCAATGAGCAGTTCTTC.

As for this clone: Within the sample, other DNA sequences also encode this same CDR3. The rearrangement uses TRBV11-2 and TRBJ1-4, with D unresolved. Germline CDR1 and CDR2: SGHAT and FQNNGV. The CDR3 loop spans 15 amino acids. Trimming left V 1 base short and J 1 base short, with 7 bases between. DNA of the CDR3: TGTGCCAGCAGCTTAGTCCGGGGAACTAATGAAAAACTGTTTTTT. This translates into CASSLVRGTNEKLFF.

This clone was seen a handful of times. The rearrangement joins TRBV28 to TRBJ2-1; TRBD2 matches 8 bases. V lost 2 bases, J lost 9 bases, and 9 bases stayed unmatched. CDR3 length: 15 residues. The germline gives CDR1 MDHEN, CDR2 SYDVKM. CDR3 in amino acids: CASSLSSSGSGEQFF. Here the CDR3 DNA reads TGTGCCAGCAGTTTAAGTTCCAGCGGGAGCGGTGAGCAGTTCTTC.

The V gene is TRBV10-3, the J gene TRBJ1-2, with 7 bases matching TRBD1. Germline V gene lookup returns CDR1 ENHRY and CDR2 SYGVKD. With V trimmed by 2 bases and J by 0 bases, 6 bases remained unmatched. CDR3 size: 16 residues. The DNA of the CDR3 is TGTGCCATCAGTGAGACCACAGGGGCCCCTAACTATGGCTACACCTTC. Translating it yields CAISETTGAPNYGYTF.

This clone is a singleton in its sample. The rearrangement links TRBV9 to TRBJ2-1; TRBD2 agrees at 8 bases. Germline CDR1 SGDLS, CDR2 YYNGEE. The CDR3 is 15 residues long. The junction had 3 bases not matched to a gene; V was cut back by 3 bases and J by 1 base. CDR3 nucleotides: TGTGCCAGCAGCGAGGGGACTAGGTCCTACAATGAGCAGTTCTTC. Translated, it gives CASSEGTRSYNEQFF. The entire variable domain, with the rest obtained from reference TRBV9 and TRBJ2-1, is as follows: DSGVTQTPKHLITATGQRVTLRCSPRSGDLSVYWYQQSLDQGLQFLIQYYNGEERAKGNILERFSAQQFPDLHSELNLSSLELGDSALYFCASSEGTRSYNEQFFGPGTRLTVL.

This clone was picked up many times. The rearrangement links TRBV5-1 to TRBJ2-3; D is ambiguous. This CDR3 has 13 amino acids. CDR1 and CDR2 (germline): SGHRS, YFSETQ. Trimming took 4 bases from V and 0 from J, leaving 6 bases between them. CDR3 loop: CASSPPSTDTQYF. The CDR3 DNA sequence: TGCGCCAGCAGCCCTCCGAGCACAGATACGCAGTATTTT.

This chain links TRBV30 with TRBJ1-3; no reliable D call. The V gene's germline CDR1 is GTSNPN and CDR2 SVGIG (reference sequence). Trimming took 0 bases from V and 0 from J, leaving 12 bases between them. The length of the CDR3 is 16 residues. The CDR3 nucleotides are TGTGCCTGGAGTGTACGCAGGCCCTACTCTGGAAACACCATATATTTT. It specifies CAWSVRRPYSGNTIYF.

The chain recombines TRBV7-2 with TRBJ1-3; D is possibly TRBD1 (5 bases). This CDR3 is built from 16 residues. The V and J ends lost 1 base and 0 bases respectively, with 10 bases between them. Germline CDR1 is SGHTA and CDR2 is FQGNSA. The CDR3 protein is CASSLGGGGSGNTIYF. DNA of the CDR3: TGTGCCAGCAGCTTAGGTGGGGGGGGCTCTGGAAACACCATATATTTT.